Sequencing of this T cell receptor (beta chain) was carried out in a study of prognosis after radiotherapy for stage I lung cancer. Study-wide context: Oligometastatic NSCLC after surgical resection of the primary tumor was present in several patients, while newly diagnosed primary stage I lung tumors were present in roughly 14. The study deemed all of its non-small cell lung cancer patients medically inoperable. Study-wide points: Clone counts measured for unique TCRs fell after stereotactic body radiation therapy, median approximately 9,600 versus 7,200.

Genomic DNA was the source, and TCR beta CDR3 was amplified from it by two-round multiplex PCR. Amplification in first-round PCR relied on primers specific to each TRBV and TRBJ gene. One entry per CDR3 protein, called by TCRdb with MiXCR from the multiplex PCR reads. The repertoire holds around 51,000 distinct CDR3 sequences, with about a third as singletons. A few counts support this clonotype. Its antigen is undetermined. This may stem from a read error, because a much larger clone lies one nucleotide away. Germline CDR1 KGHDR, CDR2 SFDVKD. Trimming took off 3 bases at V and 5 bases at J, with 15 bases between the two ends. The CDR3 consists of 15 residues.

The clonotype originates from a donor older than 45 with non-small cell lung cancer. J is TRBJ2-5 and V is TRBV24-1, with D hard to call. This sample comprised PBMCs, obtained before or after stereotactic body radiation therapy (not recorded which). The CDR3 protein is CATSDPLLGRETQYF. Written as DNA, the CDR3 is TGTGCCACCAGTGATCCTCTTTTAGGCCGGGAGACCCAGTACTTC.